This entry is about one T cell receptor beta chain. Its antigen is still unknown. Patients were excluded for uncontrolled infection, other autoimmune disease, pregnancy or lactation. This entry comes from a study of T cells in Graves' hyperthyroidism and ophthalmopathy. TCR beta CDR3 regions were amplified from RNA transcripts. HTBI primers were used for first-round RT-PCR of the TCR CDR3. TCRdb re-analysed the multiplex PCR reads in MiXCR, keeping a single row per CDR3 protein. The sample holds a few hundred thousand distinct CDR3 sequences, about 45% seen once. Overall study results and limits: Ophthalmopathy got predicted by the model a median about six months before its onset. Stable hyperthyroidism was separated from ophthalmopathy by a model based on 13 V-J features. Blood shared most expanded thyroid clonotypes above 0.001.

The CDR3 runs 13 residues. V lost 7 bases to trimming and J lost 3 bases, with 13 bases between them. Germline V CDR1 and CDR2: SQVTM, ANQGSEA. Material for sequencing was peripheral blood or thyroid tissue (not recorded which). The rearrangement links TRBV29-1 to TRBJ2-1; no clear D. The receptor was isolated from an adult woman with Graves' disease, either hyperthyroidism or ophthalmopathy (not recorded which). This chain's CDR3 is CSGVRRDYNEQFF. CDR3 nucleotides: TGCAGCGGGGTTCGGAGAGACTACAATGAGCAGTTCTTC.